Following are 20 T cell receptor beta chains from one sample sequenced in a study of T cells in Graves' hyperthyroidism and ophthalmopathy. Researchers took RNA transcripts and amplified the TCR beta CDR3 regions from them. Primed by the HTBI set, a first-round RT-PCR was run on the TCR CDR3. TCRdb re-derived calls from the multiplex PCR reads in MiXCR, one entry per CDR3 protein. The profile shows 300,000 to 450,000 distinct CDR3 sequences, approximately 14% of them singletons. The sample consisted of blood. These receptors all come from a woman aged 18-29 years with Graves' hyperthyroidism that later progressed to Graves' ophthalmopathy.

This clonotype was picked up many times. The V and J genes are TRBV27 and TRBJ2-5; tentatively, D is TRBD2 (6 bases). CDR3 length: 12 residues. V lost 6 bases and J lost 5, with 10 bases in between. In germline, CDR1 is MNHEY, CDR2 SMNVEV (reference sequence). In DNA form, the CDR3 reads TGTGCCAGCAGGGGCGGGGTGGAGACCCAGTACTTC. It codes for CASRGGVETQYF.

The J gene is TRBJ2-7, the V gene TRBV7-2; tentatively, D is TRBD2 (5 bases). CDR1 is SGHTA, CDR2 FQGNSA, per germline. This CDR3 comprises 16 residues. V was pared by 4 bases and J by 3 bases, with 19 bases between. CDR3 coding DNA: TGTGCCAGCAGCTGGGCCCCGGACTTGAGAGGCTACGAGCAGTACTTC. Its translation: CASSWAPDLRGYEQYF.

At least ten counts were recorded for this clonotype. The rearrangement joins TRBV12-3 or TRBV12-4 to TRBJ2-7; the D is unclear. Trimming stripped 2 bases from V and 6 bases from J, with 8 bases between. CDR3 size: 12 residues. The CDR3 DNA follows: TGTGCCAGCAGTTTATCGTACAGCGAGCAGTACTTC. It codes for CASSLSYSEQYF.

In its sample, this clonotype was seen many times. This chain links TRBV27 with TRBJ1-1; TRBD1 matches 8 bases. Trimming removed 3 bases from V and 10 bases from J; junction bases left unmatched: 10. Germline V gives CDR1 MNHEY, CDR2 SMNVEV (reference sequence). This CDR3 has 14 residues. CDR3 sequence (DNA): TGTGCCAGCAGTTTTTCGACAGGGGCCTCGATAGCTTTCTTT. It is translated as CASSFSTGASIAFF.

The rearrangement joins TRBV7-9 to TRBJ1-2, with D possibly being TRBD1 (6 bases). The V gene's germline CDR1 is SEHNR and CDR2 FQNEAQ (reference sequence). The CDR3 runs 15 residues. Trimming left V 5 bases short and J 8 bases short, with 21 bases between. CDR3: CASSQPGHPSEGYTF. The CDR3 DNA reads as TGTGCCAGCAGCCAGCCGGGACACCCTTCGGAGGGCTACACCTTC.

This chain's CDR3 is CASTHTAGLKTEAFF. CDR3 nucleotides: TGTGCCAGTACCCACACGGCGGGGCTCAAAACTGAAGCTTTCTTT. The chain employs TRBV19 and TRBJ1-1; D is perhaps TRBD1 (5 bases). CDR1 LNHDA and CDR2 SQIVND come from the germline V gene (reference sequence). Trimming stripped 7 bases from V and 5 bases from J, with 20 bases between. This CDR3 has 15 amino acids. Supplemented by reference TRBV19 and TRBJ1-1, the full variable domain reads DGGITQSPKYLFRKEGQNVTLSCEQNLNHDAMYWYRQDPGQGLRLIYYSQIVNDFQKGDIAEGYSVSREKKESFPLTVTSAQKNPTAFYLCASTHTAGLKTEAFFGQGTRLTVV.

A few counts support this clonotype. This chain uses TRBV7-9 with TRBJ1-2, with D possibly matching TRBD1 (6 bases). Germline CDR1 reads SEHNR; CDR2 reads FQNEAQ (reference sequence). CDR3 length: 16 amino acids. V was cut by 6 bases and J by 4 bases, with 21 bases left in between. CDR3 sequence: CASRPTQVLRGYGYTF. For the CDR3, the DNA is TGTGCCAGCAGACCCACACAGGTCCTCAGGGGCTATGGCTACACCTTC. The variable domain in full, completed from reference TRBV7-9 and TRBJ1-2, reads DTGVSQNPRHKITKRGQNVTFRCDPISEHNRLYWYRQTLGQGPEFLTYFQNEAQLEKSRLLSDRFSAERPKGSFSTLEIQRTEQGDSAMYLCASRPTQVLRGYGYTFGSGTRLTVV.

The rearrangement uses TRBV6-1 and TRBJ2-1; D gene ambiguous. Germline loops: CDR1 MNHNS, CDR2 SASEGT. Trimming left V 7 bases short and J 4 bases short, with 14 bases between. The CDR3 loop spans 14 amino acids. The CDR3 DNA reads TGTGCCAGCACATCACCCGGCCTGTACAATGAGCAGTTCTTC. Encoded protein: CASTSPGLYNEQFF.

The gene calls are TRBV30 and TRBJ1-3; TRBD1 matches at 9 bases. Trimming took 3 bases from V and 3 from J; bases not matched to a gene: 0. Germline-derived CDR1 and CDR2 are GTSNPN and SVGIG (reference sequence). The CDR3 totals 13 residues. CDR3 sequence reads: CAWRTGGGNTIYF. The CDR3 DNA is TGTGCCTGGAGGACAGGGGGTGGAAACACCATATATTTT.

V is TRBV30 and J is TRBJ2-3, with a weak D call TRBD1 (6 bases). The germline gives CDR1 GTSNPN, CDR2 SVGIG (reference sequence). The V gene lost 5 bases and the J gene lost 9 bases, with 24 bases spanning the gap. CDR3 length: 15 amino acids. The CDR3 loop is CAWGPGPPSTGTQYF. The CDR3 coding sequence is TGTGCCTGGGGCCCCGGGCCCCCATCGACAGGCACGCAGTATTTT.

At least ten counts were recorded for this clonotype. This chain joins TRBV20-1 and TRBJ2-7, with 9 bases that match TRBD1. The J segment lost 2 bases and the V segment lost 7 bases, leaving 6 bases of the junction unmatched. Germline V gene lookup returns CDR1 DFQATT and CDR2 SNEGSKA (reference sequence). This CDR3 is 13 amino acids long. The CDR3 reads CSVPGQGPYEQYF. CDR3 in DNA: TGCAGTGTCCCGGGACAGGGACCCTACGAGCAGTACTTC.

The CDR3 sequence: CASSVESPEGYGYTF. CDR3 DNA sequence: TGTGCCAGCAGTGTGGAAAGCCCCGAGGGCTATGGCTACACCTTC. The V call is TRBV6-1, the J call TRBJ1-2, with D hard to call. CDR1 and CDR2 from the germline V gene are MNHNS and SASEGT. V lost 4 bases, J lost 4 bases, and 16 bases lay in between. The CDR3 is made up of 15 amino acids.

The chain has TRBV30 and TRBJ2-7, with 10 bases aligning to TRBD2. V trimming: 1 base; J trimming: 5 bases; junction bases outside the gene matches: 8. The CDR3 contains 15 residues. Germline V gene sequence: CDR1 GTSNPN, CDR2 SVGIG (reference sequence). The CDR3: CAWSAASGSNHEQYF. DNA of the CDR3: TGTGCCTGGAGTGCGGCTAGCGGGAGTAACCACGAGCAGTACTTC.

This clonotype was detected only a few times. The rearrangement uses TRBV5-1 and TRBJ2-5; no clear D. The length of the CDR3 is 13 residues. V was cut by 1 base and J by 5 bases, with 9 bases left in between. Per germline, CDR1 SGHRS and CDR2 YFSETQ. CDR3 region: CASSLSMMETQYF. CDR3 DNA: TGCGCCAGCAGCTTGTCAATGATGGAGACCCAGTACTTC.

This clonotype was detected only a few times. The chain is built from TRBV30 and TRBJ1-1, with a weak D call TRBD1 (6 bases). The CDR3 runs to 13 residues. V was trimmed by 8 bases and J by 5 bases, leaving 18 bases between them. In germline, CDR1 is GTSNPN, CDR2 SVGIG (reference sequence). The chain's CDR3 is CATIFRGGTEAFF. CDR3 bases: TGTGCCACAATATTCAGGGGCGGGACTGAAGCTTTCTTT.

The table lists this clonotype with a few counts. V and J are TRBV7-9 and TRBJ2-1; 10 bases map to TRBD2. The CDR3 consists of 19 residues. V was clipped by 5 bases and J by 12 bases; unmatched bases: 25. The germline V gene encodes CDR1 SEHNR and CDR2 FQNEAQ (reference sequence). The DNA for the CDR3 is TGTGCCAGCAGCCCTCTCCCGGGTAGCGGGAGGAACCCTCGGGGGCTGCAGTTCTTC. As protein: CASSPLPGSGRNPRGLQFF. The full variable domain, rest sourced from reference TRBV7-9 and TRBJ2-1, is DTGVSQNPRHKITKRGQNVTFRCDPISEHNRLYWYRQTLGQGPEFLTYFQNEAQLEKSRLLSDRFSAERPKGSFSTLEIQRTEQGDSAMYLCASSPLPGSGRNPRGLQFFGPGTRLTVL.

V gene TRBV28 combines with J gene TRBJ1-1; TRBD1 matches at 7 bases. The CDR3 sequence is 16 residues long. Looked up from germline, CDR1 is MDHEN and CDR2 is SYDVKM. The V segment lost 10 bases and the J segment 0 bases; nucleotides outside the gene matches: 14. In DNA form, the CDR3 reads TGTGCCACCGAAAGCCGGGACAGCTTATTGAACACTGAAGCTTTCTTT. It translates to CATESRDSLLNTEAFF.

Only a few counts were recorded for this clonotype. The V call is TRBV7-8, the J call TRBJ1-2; TRBD1 might be the D (5 bases). Trimming pared 6 bases from V and 0 bases from J, leaving 14 bases between. CDR1 is SGHVS and CDR2 is FQNEAQ in the germline V gene. This CDR3 is built from 15 residues. Here the CDR3 reads CASRPQTVPNYGYTF. CDR3 nucleotide sequence: TGTGCCAGCAGACCTCAGACAGTTCCTAACTATGGCTACACCTTC.

The V call is TRBV10-2, the J call TRBJ2-7; 8 bases map to TRBD1. The V gene's germline CDR1 is WSHSY and CDR2 SAAADI. Trimming cost V 6 bases and J 6 bases; bases outside gene matches: 13. This CDR3 is built from 15 residues. Written as DNA, the CDR3 is TGCGCCAGCAGCCCCAAAGGGGGACAGGCGCTCGAGCAGTACTTC. Amino acid sequence: CASSPKGGQALEQYF.

The table lists this clonotype with a few counts. This chain uses TRBV7-9 with TRBJ2-3; TRBD1 might be the D (5 bases). CDR1 is SEHNR and CDR2 is FQNEAQ in the germline V gene (reference sequence). There are 16 residues in the CDR3. V was shortened by 5 bases and J by 2 bases, with 17 bases between the two germline ends. The CDR3 DNA reads TGTGCCAGCAGCGTAAAGGGGTTGCTGAACACAGATACGCAGTATTTT. Translating gives CASSVKGLLNTDTQYF.